Below, 10 T cell receptor beta chains from the same sample are listed, as sequenced in a study of response to subunit inactivated influenza vaccine. TCRdb itself ran the RT-PCR reads through MiXCR, one entry per CDR3 protein. Altogether around 530,000 distinct CDR3 sequences are present, about 15% being singletons, with the ten largest covering approximately 3%. The sample here was CD4+ T cells sorted from PBMCs, taken about 24 months after vaccination. The receptors derive from a man between 50 and 75 years old who received an inactivated influenza vaccine.

J is TRBJ2-3 and V is TRBV10-3, with D maybe TRBD1 (6 bases). Deletions cut 4 bases from V and 6 bases from J, with 11 bases between. From germline, CDR1 is ENHRY and CDR2 SYGVKD. The CDR3 contains 13 residues. The chain's CDR3 is CAISGSRGDTQYF. The CDR3 DNA follows: TGTGCCATCAGTGGATCTAGGGGGGATACGCAGTATTTT.

This clonotype was detected only a few times. This chain joins TRBV9 and TRBJ2-5; weak D call: TRBD1 (5 bases). Germline CDR1 is SGDLS and CDR2 is YYNGEE. Trimming removed 1 base from V and 5 bases from J, with 9 bases in between. This CDR3 has 13 amino acids. CDR3 in amino acids: CASSVMGPETQYF. CDR3 nucleotides: TGTGCCAGCAGCGTAATGGGGCCCGAGACCCAGTACTTC. The variable domain in full, with the rest retrieved from reference TRBV9 and TRBJ2-5, is DSGVTQTPKHLITATGQRVTLRCSPRSGDLSVYWYQQSLDQGLQFLIQYYNGEERAKGNILERFSAQQFPDLHSELNLSSLELGDSALYFCASSVMGPETQYFGPGTRLLVL.

V gene TRBV20-1 combines with J gene TRBJ2-7; D is unresolved. From germline, CDR1 is DFQATT and CDR2 SNEGSKA (reference sequence). This CDR3 has 13 amino acids. Trimming pared 6 bases from V and 0 bases from J, leaving 12 bases between. CDR3 in DNA: TGCAGTGCCGTCCAACCCAGCTCCTACGAGCAGTACTTC. Residues: CSAVQPSSYEQYF.

This chain joins TRBV28 and TRBJ2-1; maybe TRBD1 (5 bases). Germline values: CDR1 MDHEN, CDR2 SYDVKM. The CDR3 totals 12 residues. V gave up 6 bases and J gave up 7 bases, with 10 bases separating them. CDR3 amino acids: CASSKNRNEQFF. The CDR3 nucleotides are TGTGCCAGCAGCAAGAACAGGAATGAGCAGTTCTTC.

The rearrangement links TRBV12-3 or TRBV12-4 to TRBJ2-1, with 16 nucleotides matching TRBD2. This CDR3 contains 18 residues. Trimming at V came to 6 bases and at J to 7 bases, leaving 12 bases not matched to a gene. CDR3: CASRKSGTSGGAGNEQFF. The CDR3 coding sequence is TGTGCCAGCAGGAAATCCGGGACTAGCGGGGGGGCCGGGAATGAGCAGTTCTTC.

This clonotype was seen repeatedly, ten times or more. V and J are TRBV24-1 and TRBJ2-5, with D tentatively TRBD2 (5 bases). Germline loops: CDR1 KGHDR, CDR2 SFDVKD. V lost 2 bases and J lost 2, with 11 bases in between. The CDR3 is made up of 15 amino acids. As DNA, the CDR3 is TGTGCCACCAGTGATTCGCGGGCGGATCAAGAGACCCAGTACTTC. It specifies CATSDSRADQETQYF.

The chain couples TRBV3-1 to TRBJ2-7; TRBD2 matches 12 bases. CDR3 size: 18 residues. Germline loops: CDR1 LGHDT, CDR2 YNNKEL (reference sequence). V was clipped by 2 bases and J by 2 bases; unmatched bases: 10. For the CDR3, the DNA is TGTGCCAGCAGCCAACTTGGACTAGCGGGACTTCACGCCTACGAGCAGTACTTC. It specifies CASSQLGLAGLHAYEQYF.

The chain couples TRBV6-5 to TRBJ1-3, with unresolved D. Germline V gene sequence: CDR1 MNHEY, CDR2 SVGAGI. With 1 base removed from V and 4 bases from J, the gap between germline ends came to 11 bases. This CDR3 has 15 residues. DNA of the CDR3: TGTGCCAGCAGTTACTTCGAGGGTTCAGGAAACACCATATATTTT. Encoded protein: CASSYFEGSGNTIYF.

This clonotype showed up many times. The J gene is TRBJ2-1, the V gene TRBV4-1, with D possibly being TRBD1 (6 bases). CDR1 is MGHRA, CDR2 YSYEKL, per germline. CDR3 size: 13 residues. V lost 2 bases and J lost 7, with 9 bases in between. CDR3 amino acids: CASSQPDRNEQFF. DNA for the CDR3: TGCGCCAGCAGCCAACCGGACAGAAATGAGCAGTTCTTC.

V gene TRBV5-1 combines with J gene TRBJ2-7, with D perhaps matching TRBD2 (6 bases). The CDR3 runs to 15 residues. Germline V gene sequence: CDR1 SGHRS, CDR2 YFSETQ. Trimming left V 3 bases short and J 2 bases short, with 15 bases between. CDR3 DNA sequence: TGCGCCAGCAGCTCCGGGACTTCGAAACCCTACGAGCAGTACTTC. It translates to CASSSGTSKPYEQYF.